These 30 T cell receptor beta chains were sequenced from one sample in a study of OX40 agonist ivuxolimab in advanced cancers. Clones were read by immunoSEQ multiplex PCR, and TCRdb kept only the in-frame ones, dropping some. The sample has 67,000 or so clones; 86% are singletons. Sequenced here: CD4+ or CD8+ T cells sorted from blood, sampled in a trial of the OX40 agonist ivuxolimab. All receptors derive from an adult with an advanced solid tumor such as melanoma, head and neck, liver or kidney cancer.

This clone was found a few times. This chain joins TRBV14 and TRBJ2-7; D gene uncertain. This CDR3 is 14 amino acids long. V lost 4 bases and J 7 bases, leaving 17 bases between the germline ends. The germline CDR1 and CDR2 sequences are SGHDN and FVKESK. The CDR3 nucleotides read TGTGCCAGCAGCCTAGGGATGGGCTTTTTAGAGCAGTACTTC. Its translation is CASSLGMGFLEQYF.

The sample holds a few counts of this clone. The rearrangement uses TRBV25-1 and TRBJ1-4; D might be TRBD1 (6 bases). Deletions cut 4 bases from V and 8 bases from J, with 17 bases between. The CDR3 is made up of 15 amino acids. Germline V lookup: CDR1 MGHDK, CDR2 SYGVNS. Here the CDR3 reads CASSVDGGLGEKLFF. CDR3 nucleotide sequence: TGTGCCAGCAGTGTCGATGGGGGGCTTGGGGAAAAACTGTTTTTT. The variable domain in full, completed from reference TRBV25-1 and TRBJ1-4, reads EADIYQTPRYLVIGTGKKITLECSQTMGHDKMYWYQQDPGMELHLIHYSYGVNSTEKGDLSSESTVSRIRTEHFPLTLESARPSHTSQYLCASSVDGGLGEKLFFGSGTQLSVL.

This chain uses TRBV5-6 with TRBJ1-2; the D gene is possibly TRBD1 (6 bases). Per germline, CDR1 SGHDT and CDR2 YYEEEE. The V and J ends lost 1 base and 2 bases respectively, with 9 bases between them. The CDR3 consists of 14 residues. CDR3: CASSLRQGNYGYTF. CDR3 coding DNA: TGTGCCAGCAGCTTGAGGCAGGGGAACTATGGCTACACCTTC.

The J gene is TRBJ1-1, the V gene TRBV2, with a possible D match to TRBD1 (5 bases). This CDR3 contains 13 residues. Per the germline V gene, CDR1 is SNHLY and CDR2 is FYNNEI. V shed 0 bases and J shed 7 bases, with 9 bases lying between them. CDR3 in DNA: TGTGCCAGCAGTGAAGCCCCGGGACTTGAAGCTTTCTTT. It encodes CASSEAPGLEAFF.

This clone was recorded only once. The chain employs TRBV2 and TRBJ1-1; D gene ambiguous. Trimming pared 5 bases from V and 6 bases from J, leaving 7 bases between. This CDR3 is 11 amino acids long. CDR1 and CDR2 (germline): SNHLY, FYNNEI. The CDR3 bases are TGTGCCAGCAGTCGAGAATCTGAAGCTTTCTTT. This encodes CASSRESEAFF.

The J gene is TRBJ2-1, the V gene TRBV5-4; TRBD1 might be the D (6 bases). The CDR3 has 12 amino acids. Germline loops: CDR1 SGHNT, CDR2 YYREEE (reference sequence). The ends were cut back, 1 base at V and 12 bases at J, with 11 bases in the middle. The CDR3 is CASSLTGQGQFF. The DNA for the CDR3 is TGTGCCAGCAGCTTGACAGGGCAAGGGCAGTTCTTC.

This rearrangement joins TRBV5-1 to TRBJ2-1; D unresolved. V was cut by 1 base and J by 10 bases, with 9 bases left in between. This CDR3 region has 12 residues. Germline CDR1 is SGHRS and CDR2 is YFSETQ. The CDR3 protein is CASSLYSEEQFF. The DNA for the CDR3 is TGCGCCAGCAGCTTGTACTCCGAAGAGCAGTTCTTC. The variable domain in full, completed from reference TRBV5-1 and TRBJ2-1, reads KAGVTQTPRYLIKTRGQQVTLSCSPISGHRSVSWYQQTPGQGLQFLFEYFSETQRNKGNFPGRFSGRQFSNSRSEMNVSTLELGDSALYLCASSLYSEEQFFGPGTRLTVL.

Only one count was recorded for this clone. The chain recombines TRBV7-3 with TRBJ2-2; D may be TRBD1 (6 bases). Germline V gene sequence: CDR1 SGHTA, CDR2 FQGTGA. V dropped 6 bases and J dropped 2 bases, with 13 bases sitting between them. The CDR3 length is 15 residues. The CDR3 coding sequence is TGTGCCAGCAGTACACAGGGTTTTAACACCGGGGAGCTGTTTTTT. Its protein product is CASSTQGFNTGELFF. The full variable domain, completed using reference TRBV7-3 and TRBJ2-2, is GAGVSQTPSNKVTEKGKYVELRCDPISGHTALYWYRQSLGQGPEFLIYFQGTGAADDSGLPNDRFFAVRPEGSVSTLKIQRTERGDSAVYLCASSTQGFNTGELFFGEGSRLTVL.

This clone was observed once. The chain recombines TRBV25-1 with TRBJ1-4; D is unresolved. V lost 1 base, J lost 5 bases, and 11 bases lay in between. CDR3 size: 15 residues. Germline-derived CDR1 and CDR2 are MGHDK and SYGVNS. The CDR3: CASSELEQTNEKLFF. For the CDR3, the DNA is TGTGCCAGCAGTGAATTGGAACAGACGAATGAAAAACTGTTTTTT.

V usage is TRBV5-1 and J usage is TRBJ2-7; 10 positions match TRBD1. V gave up 4 bases and J gave up 2 bases; unmatched junction bases: 3. The germline V gene has CDR1 SGHRS and CDR2 YFSETQ. The CDR3 runs 14 residues. CDR3 coding DNA: TGCGCCAGCAGCCGTGGACAGGGGGCCTACGAGCAGTACTTC. Residues: CASSRGQGAYEQYF.

V usage is TRBV5-6 and J usage is TRBJ2-1; 8 positions match TRBD1. Losses at the gene ends were 4 bases for V and 4 bases for J; bases not matched to a gene: 7. This CDR3 spans 15 amino acids. Looked up from germline, CDR1 is SGHDT and CDR2 is YYEEEE. The CDR3 bases are TGTGCCAGCAGCCCCGGACAGGGTCTGTACAATGAGCAGTTCTTC. Translating it yields CASSPGQGLYNEQFF.

The gene calls are TRBV15 and TRBJ2-2; D not certain. The CDR3 consists of 15 residues. The germline V gene has CDR1 LNHNV and CDR2 YYDKDF (reference sequence). The V end was cut by 3 bases, the J end by 0 bases, with 8 bases between. The CDR3 coding sequence is TGTGCCACCAGCAGGGTGACGGCGAACACCGGGGAGCTGTTTTTT. It codes for CATSRVTANTGELFF.

This chain uses TRBV6-4 with TRBJ1-1, with D hard to call. Trimming stripped 8 bases from V and 0 bases from J, with 10 bases between. This CDR3 region has 13 residues. CDR1 MRHNA and CDR2 SNTAGT come from the germline V gene. The CDR3 DNA follows: TGTGCCAGCGGACCCCTTGTGAACACTGAAGCTTTCTTT. Protein product: CASGPLVNTEAFF.

This sequence joins TRBV2 and TRBJ2-1; D not certain. The CDR3 consists of 14 residues. The germline V gene has CDR1 SNHLY and CDR2 FYNNEI. V lost 9 bases and J 0 bases, leaving 12 bases between the germline ends. CDR3 nucleotides: TGTGCCAGTCAAGTCGAGATCTCCTACAATGAGCAGTTCTTC. Its translation: CASQVEISYNEQFF.

The chain employs TRBV7-9 and TRBJ1-6; D possibly corresponds to TRBD1 (5 bases). The ends were cut back, 5 bases at V and 6 bases at J, with 14 bases in the middle. The CDR3 runs to 15 residues. Germline V gene data show CDR1 as SEHNR and CDR2 as FQNEAQ (reference sequence). The CDR3 loop is CASSKARGTNSPLHF. CDR3 in DNA: TGTGCCAGCAGCAAAGCACGGGGGACTAATTCACCCCTCCACTTT. Drawing the rest from reference TRBV7-9 and TRBJ1-6, the complete variable domain is DTGVSQNPRHKITKRGQNVTFRCDPISEHNRLYWYRQTLGQGPEFLTYFQNEAQLEKSRLLSDRFSAERPKGSFSTLEIQRTEQGDSAMYLCASSKARGTNSPLHFGNGTRLTVT.

The chain recombines TRBV12-2 with TRBJ2-5; the DNA was not compared with TRBD2, the D call given in the table. TRBV12-2 is deemed a pseudogene. The CDR3 is 16 residues long. This chain's CDR3 is CASRLAPGTIKETQYF. CDR3 nucleotides: TGTGCAAGTCGCTTAGCGCCCGGGACTATTAAAGAGACCCAGTACTTC.

This clone was observed a single time. This CDR3 is CASSPLPGMDIQYF. In nucleotides, the CDR3 is TGTGCCAGCTCACCACTACCAGGGATGGACATTCAGTACTTC. The chain employs TRBV18 and TRBJ2-4; D perhaps matches TRBD1 (5 bases). The CDR3 covers 14 residues. Germline CDR1 KGHSH, CDR2 LQKENI. The V end was cut by 1 base, the J end by 8 bases, with 12 bases between.

A single count supports this clone. An end of the junction does not agree with germline; a read error may underlie this. The chain recombines TRBV19 with TRBJ1-3; no firm D call. The length of the CDR3 is 14 residues. Germline loops: CDR1 LNHDA, CDR2 SQIVND (reference sequence). Here the CDR3 reads CASKAQTSGNTIYF. The DNA for the CDR3 is TGTGCTAGTAAGGCGCAGACCTCTGGAAACACCATATATTTT.

The chain carries TRBV5-1 and TRBJ2-1; D might be TRBD1 or TRBD2, each matching 6 bases. The germline V and J ends were trimmed by 3 bases and 9 bases, with 22 bases remaining between them. Per the germline V gene, CDR1 is SGHRS and CDR2 is YFSETQ. The CDR3 loop spans 16 amino acids. The CDR3 is CASSSRRVLEGGEQFF. Here the CDR3 DNA reads TGCGCCAGCAGCTCGCGGCGGGTCTTGGAGGGGGGTGAGCAGTTCTTC.

The chain employs TRBV27 and TRBJ1-6, with 9 bases identical to TRBD1. The CDR3 extends over 15 amino acids. After removal of 5 bases from V and 8 bases from J, the junction contained 7 bases not matched to a gene. Germline lookup yields CDR1 MNHEY and CDR2 SMNVEV (reference sequence). CDR3 loop: CASSPIGQGHSPLHF. The CDR3 bases are TGTGCCAGCAGTCCAATCGGACAGGGGCATTCACCCCTCCACTTT.

The chain is built from TRBV14 and TRBJ2-3; 7 nucleotides line up with TRBD2. V was clipped by 4 bases and J by 4 bases; unmatched bases: 5. Germline values: CDR1 SGHDN, CDR2 FVKESK. This CDR3 has 14 residues. CDR3 nucleotide sequence: TGTGCCAGCAGCCTTCACCGGGGGGCAGATACGCAGTATTTT. Encoded protein: CASSLHRGADTQYF. The variable domain in full, completed from reference TRBV14 and TRBJ2-3, reads EAGVTQFPSHSVIEKGQTVTLRCDPISGHDNLYWYRRVMGKEIKFLLHFVKESKQDESGMPNNRFLAERTGGTYSTLKVQPAELEDSGVYFCASSLHRGADTQYFGPGTRLTVL.

This clone was recorded only once. CDR3 bases: TGCGCCAGCAGCTTGGGGGCCTGGGGCGGAATGAACACTGAAGCTTTCTTT. Amino acids: CASSLGAWGGMNTEAFF. The genes are TRBV5-1 and TRBJ1-1, with D possibly matching TRBD1 (5 bases). The CDR3 covers 17 residues. The germline V gene encodes CDR1 SGHRS and CDR2 YFSETQ. V lost 0 bases, J lost 0 bases, and 15 bases lay in between.

This chain connects TRBV4-2 to TRBJ1-3; 8 nucleotides match TRBD1. The CDR3 is 16 residues long. Trimming cost V 4 bases and J 5 bases; bases outside gene matches: 10. Germline V gene sequence: CDR1 LGHNA, CDR2 YNFKEQ. CDR3: CASSPYDRGGRNTIYF. CDR3 nucleotides: TGTGCCAGCAGCCCATATGACAGGGGCGGGAGAAACACCATATATTTT.

This clone was counted once. The DNA of the CDR3 is TGTGCCAGCAGTTCTACCAGGGATGAGCAGTTCTTC. It translates to CASSSTRDEQFF. This sequence joins TRBV6-1 and TRBJ2-1, with TRBD1 as a possible D gene (5 bases). Germline V gives CDR1 MNHNS, CDR2 SASEGT. Between the trimmed V and J ends, which lost 5 bases and 8 bases, there was a span of 10 bases. The CDR3 spans 12 residues.

This chain links TRBV21-1 with TRBJ2-3; TRBD1 was called by the table and not checked on the DNA. TRBV21-1 is listed as a pseudogene. The CDR3 is made up of 16 amino acids. The CDR3 spells CASSSDRGPNTDTQYF. The CDR3 region has the DNA TGTGCCAGCAGCTCGGACAGGGGACCTAACACAGATACGCAGTATTTT.

This CDR3 is CASSVEGGHTIYF. CDR3 DNA sequence: TGTGCCAGCAGCGTGGAGGGGGGCCACACCATATATTTT. The chain employs TRBV5-4 and TRBJ1-3; a weak D match, TRBD1 (6 bases). Trimming left V 4 bases short and J 8 bases short, with 13 bases between. In germline, CDR1 is SGHNT, CDR2 YYREEE (reference sequence). This CDR3 is 13 amino acids long.

CDR3 amino acids: CASSLTPNTEAFF. CDR3 bases: TGTGCCAGCAGCTTAACGCCGAACACTGAAGCTTTCTTT. The chain uses TRBV7-3 and TRBJ1-1; no clear D gene. With 0 bases removed from V and 1 base from J, the gap between germline ends came to 3 bases. Looked up from germline, CDR1 is SGHTA and CDR2 is FQGTGA. The CDR3 has 13 residues.

In its sample, this clone was seen a few times. The rearrangement uses TRBV6-1 and TRBJ1-2, with 10 nucleotides matching TRBD1. The CDR3 runs 14 residues. J gave up 5 bases and V 5 bases, and 5 bases lay outside the gene matches. Per the germline V gene, CDR1 is MNHNS and CDR2 is SASEGT. CDR3 in amino acids: CASSPLGQGYGYTF. The CDR3 DNA reads as TGTGCCAGCAGTCCCCTGGGACAGGGGTATGGCTACACCTTC.

The chain has TRBV6-5 and TRBJ2-5; the match to TRBD1 covers 12 bases. V lost 5 bases, J lost 4 bases, and 5 bases stayed unmatched. CDR1 MNHEY and CDR2 SVGAGI come from the germline V gene. The length of the CDR3 is 15 residues. Written as DNA, the CDR3 is TGTGCCAGCAGTGGGACAGGGGGCGGTGGAGAGACCCAGTACTTC. Its protein product is CASSGTGGGGETQYF.

The CDR3, as DNA: TGTGCCAGCAGTAGCTATGGCTACACCTTC. Translated, it gives CASSSYGYTF. The genes are TRBV6-1 and TRBJ1-2; D remains unclear. Trimming removed 5 bases from V and 4 bases from J, with 2 bases in between. Germline CDR1 MNHNS, CDR2 SASEGT. The CDR3 totals 10 residues.